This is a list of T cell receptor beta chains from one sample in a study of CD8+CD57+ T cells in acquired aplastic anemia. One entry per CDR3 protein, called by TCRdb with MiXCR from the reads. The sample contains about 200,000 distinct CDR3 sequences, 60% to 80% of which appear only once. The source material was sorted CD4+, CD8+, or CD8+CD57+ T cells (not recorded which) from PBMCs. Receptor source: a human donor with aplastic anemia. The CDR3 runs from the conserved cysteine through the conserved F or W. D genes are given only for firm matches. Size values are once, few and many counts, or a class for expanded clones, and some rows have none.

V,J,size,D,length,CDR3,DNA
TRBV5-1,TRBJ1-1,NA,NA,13,CASSFDRSTEAFF,TGCGCCAGCAGCTTCGATAGGAGCACTGAAGCTTTCTTT
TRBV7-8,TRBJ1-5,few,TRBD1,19,CASSLAFPGTGVSNQPQHF,TGTGCCAGCAGCTTAGCGTTCCCCGGGACAGGGGTTAGCAATCAGCCCCAGCATTTT
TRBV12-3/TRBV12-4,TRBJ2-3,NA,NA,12,CASSGDTDTQYF,TGTGCCAGCTCAGGGGACACAGATACGCAGTATTTT
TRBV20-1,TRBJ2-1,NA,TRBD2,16,CSARASGARSYNEQFF,TGCAGTGCTAGAGCTAGCGGGGCGCGATCCTACAATGAGCAGTTCTTC
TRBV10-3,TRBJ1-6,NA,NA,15,CAIRPGDGHNSPLHF,TGTGCCATCAGGCCAGGGGACGGCCATAATTCACCCCTCCACTTT
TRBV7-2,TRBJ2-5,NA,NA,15,CASSLGAGRIETQYF,TGTGCCAGCAGCTTAGGGGCGGGGAGGATCGAGACCCAGTACTTC
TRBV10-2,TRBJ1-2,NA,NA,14,CASSGQTLEKHYTF,TGCGCCAGCAGCGGACAGACCTTAGAAAAGCACTACACCTTC
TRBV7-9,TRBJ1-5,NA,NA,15,CASSPTWGGDQPQHF,TGTGCCAGCAGCCCGACGTGGGGGGGGGATCAGCCCCAGCATTTT
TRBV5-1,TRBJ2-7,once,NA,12,CASSGTLNEQYF,TGCGCCAGCAGCGGGACTTTGAACGAGCAGTACTTC
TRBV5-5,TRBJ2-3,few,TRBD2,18,CAISRASGRAGSTDTQYF,TGTGCCATCAGCCGGGCTAGCGGGAGGGCCGGGAGTACAGATACGCAGTATTTT
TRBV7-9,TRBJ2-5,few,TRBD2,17,CASSLGPTSGGAETQYF,TGTGCCAGCAGCTTAGGGCCTACTAGCGGGGGGGCTGAGACCCAGTACTTC
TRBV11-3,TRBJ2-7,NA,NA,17,CASSLGPRQGLLGEQYF,TGTGCCAGCAGCTTAGGCCCCCGCCAGGGACTCCTAGGCGAGCAGTACTTC
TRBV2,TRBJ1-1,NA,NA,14,CASREWYQGTEAFF,TGTGCCAGCAGAGAGTGGTATCAGGGGACTGAAGCTTTCTTT
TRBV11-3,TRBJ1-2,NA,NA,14,CASSPMGGPYGYTF,TGTGCCAGCAGCCCCATGGGCGGACCCTATGGCTACACCTTC
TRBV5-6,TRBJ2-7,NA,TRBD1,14,CASSTGQGTYEQYF,TGTGCCAGCAGCACCGGACAGGGAACCTACGAGCAGTACTTC
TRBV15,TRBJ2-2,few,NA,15,CATSRDIGGTGELFF,TGTGCCACCAGCAGAGATATTGGGGGTACAGGGGAGCTGTTTTTT
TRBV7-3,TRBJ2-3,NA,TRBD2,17,CASSLTPIAGRTDTQYF,TGTGCCAGCAGCTTAACCCCGATAGCGGGCCGCACAGATACGCAGTATTTT
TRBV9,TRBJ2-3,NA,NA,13,CASSIFGTDTQYF,TGTGCCAGCAGTATATTCGGCACAGATACGCAGTATTTT
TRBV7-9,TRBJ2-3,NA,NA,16,CASSLGALAVTDTQYF,TGTGCCAGCAGCTTAGGAGCCCTAGCAGTCACAGATACGCAGTATTTT
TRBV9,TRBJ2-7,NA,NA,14,CASSETGNSYEQYF,TGTGCCAGCAGCGAGACAGGTAACTCCTACGAGCAGTACTTC
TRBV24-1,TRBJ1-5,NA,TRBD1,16,CATSERGTGGNQPQHF,TGTGCCACCAGTGAGCGGGGGACAGGCGGCAATCAGCCCCAGCATTTT
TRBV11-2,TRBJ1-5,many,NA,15,CASSLGGNSNQPQHF,TGTGCCAGCAGCTTAGGGGGGAATAGCAATCAGCCCCAGCATTTT
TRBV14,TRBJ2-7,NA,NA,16,CASSQEGGRIPYEQYF,TGTGCCAGCAGCCAAGAAGGGGGACGCATCCCCTACGAGCAGTACTTC
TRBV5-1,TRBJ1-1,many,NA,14,CASSLGQKNTEAFF,TGCGCCAGCAGCTTGGGACAGAAGAACACTGAAGCTTTCTTT
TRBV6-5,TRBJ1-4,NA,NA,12,CAISGGGKGLFF,TGTGCCATCAGTGGAGGAGGGAAGGGCCTGTTTTTT
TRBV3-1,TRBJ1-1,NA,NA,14,CASSQVAGGPEAFF,TGTGCCAGCAGCCAAGTGGCGGGTGGCCCTGAAGCTTTCTTT
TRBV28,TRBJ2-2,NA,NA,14,CASSKPSDAGELFF,TGTGCCAGCAGCAAACCCAGTGACGCCGGGGAGCTGTTTTTT
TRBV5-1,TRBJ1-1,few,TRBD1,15,CASSLGDRWSTEAFF,TGCGCCAGCAGCTTGGGGGACAGGTGGAGCACTGAAGCTTTCTTT
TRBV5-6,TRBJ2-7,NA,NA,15,CASSIEVGGTYEQYF,TGTGCCAGCAGCATTGAGGTCGGTGGAACCTACGAGCAGTACTTC
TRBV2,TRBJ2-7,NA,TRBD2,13,CASSEGLAGRQYF,TGTGCCAGCAGTGAAGGGCTAGCGGGACGGCAGTACTTC
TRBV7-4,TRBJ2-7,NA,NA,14,CASSQNTGSYEQYF,TGTGCCAGCAGCCAAAACACGGGGTCCTACGAGCAGTACTTC
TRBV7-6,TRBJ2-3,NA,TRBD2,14,CASSAGLVGDTQYF,TGTGCCAGCAGCGCGGGACTAGTAGGTGATACGCAGTATTTT
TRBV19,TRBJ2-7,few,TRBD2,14,CASSVAGEVHEQYF,TGTGCCAGTAGTGTGGCGGGAGAAGTCCACGAGCAGTACTTC
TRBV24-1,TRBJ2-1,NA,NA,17,CATSDPFDEDSYNEQFF,TGTGCCACCAGTGATCCCTTTGACGAAGACTCCTACAATGAGCAGTTCTTC
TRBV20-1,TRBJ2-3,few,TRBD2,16,CSASLADILVTDTQYF,TGCAGTGCTAGTCTAGCGGATATCTTAGTGACAGATACGCAGTATTTT
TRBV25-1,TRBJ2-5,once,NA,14,CASNQTGTQETQYF,TGTGCCAGCAACCAGACAGGTACCCAAGAGACCCAGTACTTC
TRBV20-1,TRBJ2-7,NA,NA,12,CSAAEELYEQYF,TGCAGTGCGGCGGAGGAACTCTACGAGCAGTACTTC
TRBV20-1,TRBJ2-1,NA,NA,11,CGPVGGNEQFF,TGCGGTCCCGTCGGGGGTAATGAGCAGTTCTTC
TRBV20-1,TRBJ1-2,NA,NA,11,CSSGTNYGYTF,TGCAGCTCCGGGACTAACTATGGCTACACCTTC
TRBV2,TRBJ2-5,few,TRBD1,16,CASSEGTGWKQETQYF,TGTGCCAGCAGTGAAGGGACAGGATGGAAACAAGAGACCCAGTACTTC
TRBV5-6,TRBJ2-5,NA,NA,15,CASSENGAIGETQYF,TGTGCCAGCAGCGAAAATGGGGCTATTGGAGAGACCCAGTACTTC
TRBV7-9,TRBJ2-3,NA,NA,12,CASSPDGDTQYF,TGTGCCAGCAGTCCCGACGGAGATACGCAGTATTTT
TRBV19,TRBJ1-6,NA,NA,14,CASSIIRGGSPLHF,TGTGCCAGTAGTATAATCCGGGGAGGTTCACCCCTCCACTTT
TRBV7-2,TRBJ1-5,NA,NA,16,CASRPLGGLSSQPQHF,TGTGCCAGCAGGCCGCTGGGGGGGCTCAGCTCTCAGCCCCAGCATTTT